The 28 T cell receptor beta chains presented below share a single source sample, sequenced in a study of CD8+ T cells in alopecia areata. Extraction and reverse transcription of RNA yielded cDNA as the sequencing template. Here immunoSEQ multiplex PCR was the method, and the copy in TCRdb shows in-frame clones only, minus some. Of about 150,000 clones listed, around 55% are singletons. The specimen comprised CD8+ T cells sorted from blood, sampled at week 0. These receptors came from a human donor with alopecia areata.

Only a few counts were recorded for this clone. This chain links TRBV15 with TRBJ1-2, with D possibly matching TRBD1 (6 bases). The ends were cut back, 1 base at V and 6 bases at J, with 12 bases in the middle. This CDR3 has 14 amino acids. CDR1 is LNHNV and CDR2 is YYDKDF in the germline V gene (reference sequence). This chain's CDR3 is CATSRVQGKDGYTF. Written as DNA, the CDR3 is TGTGCCACCAGCAGAGTACAGGGTAAAGATGGCTACACCTTC.

As regards this clone: The junction departs from germline at one end; a sequencing error may be responsible. The V and J genes are TRBV9 and TRBJ2-3; D tentatively fits TRBD1 or TRBD2 (5 bases each). This CDR3 has 15 amino acids. Germline V gives CDR1 SGDLS, CDR2 YYNGEE. CDR3 amino acids: CASSARDGYTDMQYF. DNA of the CDR3: TGTGCCAGCAGCGCCCGGGACGGTTACACAGATATGCAGTATTTT.

The chain uses TRBV5-1 and TRBJ1-1; D gene unclear. The CDR3 is made up of 12 amino acids. The germline V gene encodes CDR1 SGHRS and CDR2 YFSETQ. V was shortened by 0 bases and J by 7 bases, with 7 bases between the two germline ends. The CDR3 spells CASSLGRNEAFF. The CDR3, as DNA: TGCGCCAGCAGCTTGGGGCGCAATGAAGCTTTCTTT.

In nucleotides, the CDR3 is TGTGCCAGCAGCTTAGGTGGGCCGGAGACCCAGTACTTC. Its translation: CASSLGGPETQYF. The genes are TRBV7-2 and TRBJ2-5, with D hard to call. Deletions cut 1 base from V and 5 bases from J, with 8 bases between. Germline CDR1 and CDR2: SGHTA and FQGNSA. This CDR3 is 13 amino acids long. Complete variable domain (other parts from reference TRBV7-2 and TRBJ2-5): GAGVSQSPSNKVTEKGKDVELRCDPISGHTALYWYRQSLGQGLEFLIYFQGNSAPDKSGLPSDRFSAERTGGSVSTLTIQRTQQEDSAVYLCASSLGGPETQYFGPGTRLLVL.

CDR3 sequence reads: CASSPGTGSYEQYF. For the CDR3, the DNA is TGTGCCAGCAGCCCCGGGACAGGGTCCTACGAGCAGTACTTC. This rearrangement joins TRBV7-2 to TRBJ2-7; 9 nucleotides line up with TRBD1. The V gene end was trimmed by 5 bases and the J gene end by 1 base; junction bases not matched to a gene: 3. The CDR3 runs 14 residues. Looked up from germline, CDR1 is SGHTA and CDR2 is FQGNSA.

This clone has just a few counts. The V gene is TRBV9, the J gene TRBJ2-1, with 15 bases aligning to TRBD2. This CDR3 spans 16 amino acids. The trim removed 3 bases at V and 5 bases at J, leaving 3 bases unmatched. Germline CDR1 SGDLS, CDR2 YYNGEE. This chain's CDR3 is CASSGTSGGEHNEQFF. DNA of the CDR3: TGTGCCAGCAGCGGGACTAGCGGGGGGGAACACAATGAGCAGTTCTTC. Looking up the rest from reference TRBV9 and TRBJ2-1 gives the full variable domain: DSGVTQTPKHLITATGQRVTLRCSPRSGDLSVYWYQQSLDQGLQFLIQYYNGEERAKGNILERFSAQQFPDLHSELNLSSLELGDSALYFCASSGTSGGEHNEQFFGPGTRLTVL.

A few counts support this clone. This chain connects TRBV15 to TRBJ1-2; 7 nucleotides line up with TRBD1. Germline-derived CDR1 and CDR2 are LNHNV and YYDKDF (reference sequence). V gave up 4 bases and J gave up 3 bases; unmatched junction bases: 2. The CDR3 consists of 13 residues. The CDR3 here is CATSKGADYGYTF. The CDR3 DNA is TGTGCCACCAGCAAGGGGGCGGACTATGGCTACACCTTC.

The count of this clone is one. The rearrangement joins TRBV4-3 to TRBJ2-3; TRBD2 matches 10 bases. The length of the CDR3 is 16 residues. V gave up 0 bases and J gave up 3 bases; unmatched junction bases: 3. Germline V gene lookup returns CDR1 LGHNA and CDR2 YSLEER. The CDR3 sequence is CASSQDSGGTTDTQYF. The CDR3 DNA reads as TGCGCCAGCAGCCAAGATAGCGGGGGGACAACAGATACGCAGTATTTT.

This clone was seen only a few times. This CDR3 is also generated by other DNA sequences in the sample. The rearrangement uses TRBV9 and TRBJ1-2; 9 nucleotides align to TRBD1. Germline lookup yields CDR1 SGDLS and CDR2 YYNGEE. The CDR3 is made up of 14 amino acids. V dropped 0 bases and J dropped 3; count of bases not matched to a gene: 0. The CDR3 spells CASSVGTGDYGYTF. CDR3 nucleotide sequence: TGTGCCAGCAGCGTAGGGACAGGGGACTATGGCTACACCTTC.

This clone came up a few times. V is TRBV12-5 and J is TRBJ2-7; 12 nucleotides agree with TRBD1. The CDR3 length is 14 residues. Germline trimming cut 5 bases from V and 4 bases from J; bases unmatched to any gene: 3. Germline values: CDR1 LGHNT, CDR2 FRNRAP. DNA of the CDR3: TGTGCTAGTGGTCCGGGACAGGGGGCATACGAGCAGTACTTC. This translates into CASGPGQGAYEQYF.

The chain couples TRBV13 to TRBJ2-2, with D perhaps being TRBD1 or TRBD2 (5 bases each). Between the trimmed V and J ends, which lost 3 bases and 7 bases, there was a span of 9 bases. Looked up from germline, CDR1 is PRHDT and CDR2 is FYEKMQ (reference sequence). The CDR3 length is 13 residues. The chain's CDR3 is CASSLGTGGELFF. CDR3 coding DNA: TGTGCCAGCAGCTTGGGGACCGGCGGGGAGCTGTTTTTT.

This chain joins TRBV4-3 and TRBJ1-1; the D is unclear. Germline CDR1 and CDR2: LGHNA and YSLEER. V lost 1 base and J 0 bases, leaving 3 bases between the germline ends. CDR3 length: 13 amino acids. CDR3 DNA: TGCGCCAGCAGCCAAGGGATGAACACTGAAGCTTTCTTT. It yields the protein CASSQGMNTEAFF.

The chain has TRBV4-1 and TRBJ2-1, with D unresolved. Trimming stripped 0 bases from V and 7 bases from J, with 4 bases between. Germline-derived CDR1 and CDR2 are MGHRA and YSYEKL. The CDR3 consists of 12 residues. In nucleotides, the CDR3 is TGCGCCAGCAGCCAAGATCTGAATGAGCAGTTCTTC. Protein sequence: CASSQDLNEQFF.

Worth noting for this clone: This sample also contains other DNA sequences that code for the same CDR3. The V and J genes are TRBV13 and TRBJ1-5; D is unresolved. There are 12 residues in the CDR3. Germline V gene data show CDR1 as PRHDT and CDR2 as FYEKMQ (reference sequence). Trimming shortened V by 0 bases and J by 7 bases, and 4 bases separated the two germline ends. The CDR3 loop is CASSLGGQPQHF. The DNA for the CDR3 is TGTGCCAGCAGCTTAGGAGGGCAGCCCCAGCATTTT.

This clone was seen ten or more times. The J gene is TRBJ2-1, the V gene TRBV4-3, with 8 positions matching TRBD1. V lost 0 bases, J lost 5 bases, and 6 bases stayed unmatched. The length of the CDR3 is 16 residues. From germline, CDR1 is LGHNA and CDR2 YSLEER. The CDR3 DNA reads as TGCGCCAGCAGCCAAGATCCAGGGGGCCTCAACAATGAGCAGTTCTTC. Protein product: CASSQDPGGLNNEQFF.

The chain couples TRBV6-5 to TRBJ1-1, with D possibly TRBD1 on 6 matching bases. This CDR3 is 14 amino acids long. Trimming took off 5 bases at V and 0 bases at J, with 10 bases between the two ends. Germline V gene data show CDR1 as MNHEY and CDR2 as SVGAGI. The CDR3 DNA reads TGTGCCAGCAGTCGAACAGGGATGAACACTGAAGCTTTCTTT. Residues: CASSRTGMNTEAFF.

V gene TRBV7-7 combines with J gene TRBJ2-5; D remains ambiguous. Between the trimmed V and J ends, which lost 2 bases and 3 bases, there was a span of 7 bases. Germline values: CDR1 SSHAT, CDR2 FNYEAQ (reference sequence). This CDR3 comprises 13 residues. The CDR3 spells CASSLNLEETQYF. The DNA of the CDR3 is TGTGCCAGCAGCTTAAATTTGGAAGAGACCCAGTACTTC.

This clone appeared a few times. The genes are TRBV10-3 and TRBJ2-1; perhaps TRBD2 as D (6 bases). Looked up from germline, CDR1 is ENHRY and CDR2 is SYGVKD. Trimming cost V 0 bases and J 3 bases, with 12 bases left between them. The CDR3 extends over 16 amino acids. CDR3 loop: CAISESERADYNEQFF. The CDR3 region has the DNA TGTGCCATCAGTGAGTCCGAGCGGGCCGACTACAATGAGCAGTTCTTC.

The chain is built from TRBV6-5 and TRBJ2-1; D uncertain. Trimming shortened V by 6 bases and J by 6 bases, and 6 bases separated the two germline ends. Germline-derived CDR1 and CDR2 are MNHEY and SVGAGI. CDR3 length: 11 amino acids. CDR3 protein: CASSPGNEQFF. The CDR3 DNA reads as TGTGCCAGCAGCCCCGGCAATGAGCAGTTCTTC.

Only one count was recorded for this clone. The chain uses TRBV29-1 and TRBJ2-3; TRBD2 might be the D (5 bases). The CDR3 contains 14 residues. The V end lost 0 bases, the J end lost 2 bases, and 9 bases lay between the germline ends. Germline V gives CDR1 SQVTM, CDR2 ANQGSEA. The CDR3: CSVEEADYTDTQYF. Written as DNA, the CDR3 is TGCAGCGTTGAAGAGGCAGACTACACAGATACGCAGTATTTT.

This clone was observed a handful of times. The chain combines TRBV28 with TRBJ2-3; D tentatively reads TRBD1 or TRBD2 (5 bases each). Trimming stripped 4 bases from V and 0 bases from J, with 11 bases between. In germline, CDR1 is MDHEN, CDR2 SYDVKM. The CDR3 loop spans 15 amino acids. The CDR3 protein is CASSSGPLSTDTQYF. The CDR3 DNA follows: TGTGCCAGCAGTTCGGGACCCCTTAGCACAGATACGCAGTATTTT.

The table lists this clone with a few counts. V is TRBV7-6 and J is TRBJ2-1; either TRBD1 or TRBD2 may fit D (5 bases each). Trimming cost V 4 bases and J 6 bases, with 16 bases left between them. Germline V CDR1 and CDR2: SGHVS, FNYEAQ. The CDR3 covers 15 residues. The CDR3 sequence: CASSSQTGAGNEQFF. CDR3 coding DNA: TGTGCCAGCAGCTCCCAGACCGGGGCCGGCAATGAGCAGTTCTTC. The full variable domain, completed using reference TRBV7-6 and TRBJ2-1, is GAGVSQSPRYKVTKRGQDVALRCDPISGHVSLYWYRQALGQGPEFLTYFNYEAQQDKSGLPNDRFSAERPEGSISTLTIQRTEQRDSAMYRCASSSQTGAGNEQFFGPGTRLTVL.

V usage is TRBV29-1 and J usage is TRBJ1-2; D gene ambiguous. The CDR3 loop spans 12 amino acids. CDR1 SQVTM and CDR2 ANQGSEA come from the germline V gene. Trimming left V 4 bases short and J 8 bases short, with 14 bases between. The CDR3 sequence: CSVADRMGGYTF. The CDR3 nucleotides are TGCAGCGTTGCAGACCGCATGGGGGGCTACACCTTC.

The chain carries TRBV30 and TRBJ2-2, with TRBD2 matching over 7 bases. Germline-derived CDR1 and CDR2 are GTSNPN and SVGIG (reference sequence). This CDR3 contains 13 residues. Trimming removed 3 bases from V and 6 bases from J; junction bases left unmatched: 4. In DNA form, the CDR3 reads TGTGCCTGGAGCAGGACTAGTGCCGGGGAGCTGTTTTTT. As protein: CAWSRTSAGELFF.

The V gene is TRBV27, the J gene TRBJ1-1, with TRBD1 as a possible D gene (5 bases). V lost 6 bases, J lost 4 bases, and 15 bases lay in between. Germline V gene data show CDR1 as MNHEY and CDR2 as SMNVEV (reference sequence). CDR3 length: 14 amino acids. The CDR3 here is CASRETFGTTEAFF. CDR3 coding DNA: TGTGCCAGCAGAGAGACGTTCGGGACCACTGAAGCTTTCTTT.

The V and J genes are TRBV5-1 and TRBJ2-1; D unresolved. Germline assignment: CDR1 SGHRS and CDR2 YFSETQ. V dropped 2 bases and J dropped 1 base, with 4 bases sitting between them. The CDR3 loop spans 13 amino acids. CDR3 region: CASSFASYNEQFF. The CDR3 coding sequence is TGCGCCAGCAGCTTCGCGTCCTACAATGAGCAGTTCTTC.

The chain combines TRBV29-1 with TRBJ2-2; D possibly matches TRBD1 or TRBD2 (7 bases each). This CDR3 has 15 amino acids. Trimming took off 4 bases at V and 6 bases at J, with 18 bases between the two ends. In germline, CDR1 is SQVTM, CDR2 ANQGSEA. CDR3 DNA sequence: TGCAGCGTTGCCCTCAGGGGGGGCTCAGCCGGGGAGCTGTTTTTT. Its protein product is CSVALRGGSAGELFF.

A single count supports this clone. The chain carries TRBV11-2 and TRBJ2-7; the D is unclear. The length of the CDR3 is 15 residues. Germline V CDR1 and CDR2: SGHAT, FQNNGV. With 2 bases removed from V and 6 bases from J, the gap between germline ends came to 17 bases. The CDR3 bases are TGTGCCAGCAGCTTAATCGACAACGCTAGGGTCGAGCAGTACTTC. It translates to CASSLIDNARVEQYF.